This T cell receptor (beta chain) stems from a study of response to subunit inactivated influenza vaccine. The germline V gene encodes CDR1 DFQATT and CDR2 SNEGSKA (reference sequence). The V end lost 4 bases, the J end lost 1 base, and 13 bases lay between the germline ends. The CDR3 is made up of 14 amino acids. This clonotype has only a few counts. In TCRdb, the RT-PCR reads were re-called with MiXCR into one record per CDR3 protein. The profile covers roughly 700,000 distinct CDR3 sequences, with about 15% appearing a single time and approximately 10% taken by the ten largest. The specimen was PBMCs from blood, collected about 11 days after vaccination. This receptor was obtained from a man aged 50-60 years who received an inactivated influenza vaccine. The chain joins TRBV20-1 to TRBJ1-1; no clear D gene. CDR3 sequence (DNA): TGCAGTGCTATCGCCCAACCCAGGAACACTGAAGCTTTCTTT. Protein: CSAIAQPRNTEAFF.